The present T cell receptor (beta chain) was sequenced within a study of human T cells and chemical hapten exposure. There are many counts of this clonotype. Its antigen is undetermined. TCRdb passed the RACE reads through MiXCR, listing each CDR3 protein once. In the table there are 280,000 or so distinct CDR3 sequences, about 7.7% of which are singletons. V shed 5 bases and J 7 bases; nucleotides not matched to a gene: 6. Germline V gene data show CDR1 as MNHEY and CDR2 as SVGAGI. The CDR3 consists of 13 residues. Time point denoted: pre-sensitization, week 0. This sample's treatment: therapeutic diphenylcyclopropenone sensitization with weekly scalp DPC. Study-wide results and limits: High-frequency TCRs, those above 1 in 1000, stayed the same after DPC sensitization. It was expanded TCRs that formed significantly more large CDR3 similarity clusters than controls did.

This chain connects TRBV6-5 to TRBJ1-2; 8 bases are shared with TRBD1. The TCR comes from a man aged 18 to 29 with alopecia areata. Some clones in this sample may be carry-over from other donors' samples. The sample here was whole blood, taken in connection with sensitization to the hapten diphenylcyclopropenone (DPC). CDR3 DNA sequence: TGTGCCAGCAGTCCTTCAGGGGGCCTTGGCTACACCTTC. Encoded protein: CASSPSGGLGYTF.